This T cell receptor (beta chain) was retrieved from a study of vaccination and CD4 T cells after COVID-19. Treatment given: roughly ten-day PBMC culture with coronavirus spike peptide pools or control peptides (ViraFEST assay). Cultures of PBMCs, some 2 million per well, were set up with approximately 9.6 IU/ml IL-2 and approximately 9.4 ug/ml peptide pools. V was pared by 1 base and J by 4 bases, with 5 bases of the junction left unmatched. The CDR3 runs to 16 residues. Looked up from germline, CDR1 is KGHSH and CDR2 is LQKENI. Cultured CD4+ T cells had their DNA profiled by the Oncomine TCR Beta short-read assay. TCRdb called the PCR reads again in MiXCR, with one record for every CDR3 protein. The sample has around 17,000 distinct CDR3 sequences; roughly three fifths are singletons. With respect to this clonotype: The antigen is not known.

The J gene is TRBJ2-3, the V gene TRBV18, with 10 bases fitting TRBD2. The sequencing input was CD4+ T cells from blood, cultured in vitro. The receptor was derived from a human donor who had recovered from COVID-19. As DNA, the CDR3 is TGTGCCAGCTCACCACGTGCTAGCGGGAGTGCAGATACGCAGTATTTT. Protein: CASSPRASGSADTQYF.